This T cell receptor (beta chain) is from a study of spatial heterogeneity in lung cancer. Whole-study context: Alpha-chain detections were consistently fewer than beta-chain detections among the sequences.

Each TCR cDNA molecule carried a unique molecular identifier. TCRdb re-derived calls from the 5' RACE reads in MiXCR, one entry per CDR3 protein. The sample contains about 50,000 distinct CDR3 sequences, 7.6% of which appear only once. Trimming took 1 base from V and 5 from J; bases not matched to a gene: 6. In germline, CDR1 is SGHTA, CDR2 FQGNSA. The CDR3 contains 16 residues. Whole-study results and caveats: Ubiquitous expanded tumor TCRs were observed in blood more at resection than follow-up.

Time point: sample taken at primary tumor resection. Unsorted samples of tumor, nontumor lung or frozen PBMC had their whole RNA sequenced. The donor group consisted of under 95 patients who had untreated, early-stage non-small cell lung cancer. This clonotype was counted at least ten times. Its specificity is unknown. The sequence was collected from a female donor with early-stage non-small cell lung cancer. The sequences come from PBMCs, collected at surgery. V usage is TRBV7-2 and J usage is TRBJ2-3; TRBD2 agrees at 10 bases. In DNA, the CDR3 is TGTGCCAGCAGCTTAGATCGGACTAGCGGAGAAGATACGCAGTATTTT. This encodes CASSLDRTSGEDTQYF.